This T cell receptor (beta chain) was sequenced during a study of follicular helper T cells after annual influenza vaccination. Sequencing of TCRB used Survey level resolution. Sequencing was performed with immunoSEQ multiplex PCR; in TCRdb, only in-frame clones are kept and a portion is missing. The sample lists about 9,600 clones; under 85% were seen once. Study results and caveats: ICOS+CD38+ cTfh clonality change tracked circulating plasmablast frequency change. Recurrent ICOS+CD38+ cTfh clonotypes included tetramer and AIM influenza-specific ones.

This CDR3 contains 15 residues. In germline, CDR1 is MNHEY, CDR2 SVGAGI. V was shortened by 6 bases and J by 0 bases, with 14 bases between the two germline ends. The time point denotes: 2014-2015 season, 7 days after vaccination. Note on this clone: Its target is unknown.

The chain links TRBV6-5 to TRBJ1-1; TRBD1 might be the D (5 bases). The origin of this receptor is an adult who received the influenza vaccine. Sequencing used CXCR5- memory CD4+ T cells sorted from blood, obtained 7 days after influenza vaccination. CDR3 sequence (DNA): TGTGCCAGCAGCCGGTCGGGGACTATGAACACTGAAGCTTTCTTT. It yields the protein CASSRSGTMNTEAFF.